This record concerns one T cell receptor (beta chain) sequence. No antigen is known for it. Produced via immunoSEQ multiplex PCR; TCRdb's table is partial and in-frame only. The sample lists roughly 1,500,000 clones, nearly 99% occurring once. This record comes from a study of shared clonotypes between healthy human individuals. Overall study: CD8 memory received one plate per donor, CD8 naive two, CD4 memory three and CD4 naive three. Study-wide results and limits: Incomplete sequencing of sorted subsets was indicated by rarefaction despite large depth. Approximately 5.4% of naive CD4 clonotypes were common to four donors.

The germline V gene has CDR1 SQVTM and CDR2 ANQGSEA. CDR3 length equals 15 residues. V was trimmed by 5 bases and J by 2 bases, leaving 16 bases between them. This sequence was found in a man under 40 in good health. Material: naive CD4+ T cells sorted from blood. Documented subset: CD45RA+ positively selected. The rearrangement uses TRBV29-1 and TRBJ1-5; D is unclear. The CDR3: CSVNSDTAGNQPQHF. DNA of the CDR3: TGCAGCGTTAATAGCGACACGGCCGGCAATCAGCCCCAGCATTTT.